This record covers a single T cell receptor (beta chain). This sample was included in a study of T cell changes during pregnancy in multiple sclerosis. TCRdb's table, derived via immunoSEQ multiplex PCR, lists solely in-frame clones and lacks some. The sample includes fewer than 90,000 clones, around 94% of them seen just once. The sample was peripheral blood, taken in the third trimester of pregnancy. The receptor comes from a female donor with multiple sclerosis, enrolled in a pregnancy study.

The CDR3 reads CASSQSTGEDMYQETQYF. CDR3 coding DNA: TGCGCCAGCAGCCAATCGACCGGGGAGGACATGTACCAAGAGACCCAGTACTTC. The chain couples TRBV4-3 to TRBJ2-5, with TRBD2 as a possible D gene (6 bases). This CDR3 has 18 amino acids. V was cut by 2 bases and J by 0 bases, with 19 bases left in between. Germline lookup yields CDR1 LGHNA and CDR2 YSLEER.